A selection of T cell receptor beta chains follows, all from one sample in a study of T-cell reconstitution after alpha-beta-depleted transplantation in children. TCRdb called the PCR reads again in MiXCR, with one record for every CDR3 protein. This table holds more than 40,000 distinct CDR3 sequences, 50% to 55% found once. The sequences come from peripheral blood, collected before TCRalphabeta/CD19-depleted stem cell transplant. Receptors were obtained from a boy younger than two with SCID, due to receive a stem cell transplant. The CDR3 runs from the conserved cysteine through the conserved F or W. The D gene is left open where the match is weak. A clone size is listed for some rows: how often the clone was seen (once, few, many), or a class if it is expanded.

j_gene: TRBJ2-1
abundance: many
v_gene: TRBV6-5
len: 16
d_gene: TRBD2
CDR3aa: CASSYGLAGGDNEQFF
CDR3nt: TGTGCCAGCAGTTACGGGCTAGCGGGGGGGGACAATGAGCAGTTCTTC

j_gene: TRBJ2-5
abundance: NA
v_gene: TRBV7-2
len: 12
d_gene: NA
CDR3aa: CASSLDLETQYF
CDR3nt: TGTGCCAGCAGCTTAGATTTGGAGACCCAGTACTTC

j_gene: TRBJ1-2
abundance: few
v_gene: TRBV23-1
len: 13
d_gene: NA
CDR3aa: CASKAGDDYGYTF
CDR3nt: TGCGCCAGCAAGGCAGGGGATGACTATGGCTACACCTTC

j_gene: TRBJ2-3
abundance: NA
v_gene: TRBV7-2
len: 11
d_gene: NA
CDR3aa: CASSPLDTQYF
CDR3nt: TGTGCCAGCTCCCCCTTGGATACGCAGTATTTT

j_gene: TRBJ2-1
abundance: NA
v_gene: TRBV9
len: 16
d_gene: NA
CDR3aa: CASSAYRGRRIYEQFF
CDR3nt: TGTGCCAGCAGCGCCTACCGGGGCCGAAGGATCTATGAGCAGTTCTTC

j_gene: TRBJ2-3
abundance: NA
v_gene: TRBV20-1
len: 14
d_gene: NA
CDR3aa: CSADNPGTTDTQYF
CDR3nt: TGCAGTGCTGACAACCCGGGGACGACAGATACGCAGTATTTT

j_gene: TRBJ1-2
abundance: NA
v_gene: TRBV5-1
len: 14
d_gene: NA
CDR3aa: CASSSTQTRNGYTF
CDR3nt: TGCGCCAGCAGCTCAACACAGACTCGGAATGGCTACACCTTC

j_gene: TRBJ1-2
abundance: NA
v_gene: TRBV29-1
len: 12
d_gene: NA
CDR3aa: CSVELIGYGYTF
CDR3nt: TGCAGCGTTGAACTGATAGGTTATGGCTACACCTTC

j_gene: TRBJ1-2
abundance: NA
v_gene: TRBV12-3/TRBV12-4
len: 15
d_gene: NA
CDR3aa: CASSLEGSAIYGYTF
CDR3nt: TGTGCCAGCAGTTTAGAAGGCAGCGCTATCTATGGCTACACCTTC

j_gene: TRBJ2-5
abundance: NA
v_gene: TRBV20-1
len: 14
d_gene: TRBD1
CDR3aa: CSARPGQAGETQYF
CDR3nt: TGCAGTGCCCGACCGGGACAGGCGGGAGAGACCCAGTACTTC

j_gene: TRBJ2-7
abundance: few
v_gene: TRBV4-1
len: 12
d_gene: NA
CDR3aa: CASSQHGYEQYF
CDR3nt: TGCGCCAGCAGCCAACATGGCTACGAGCAGTACTTC

j_gene: TRBJ1-2
abundance: NA
v_gene: TRBV7-2
len: 14
d_gene: NA
CDR3aa: CASSLGGGNYGYTF
CDR3nt: TGTGCCAGCAGCTTGGGGGGGGGAAACTATGGCTACACCTTC

j_gene: TRBJ2-7
abundance: NA
v_gene: TRBV7-2
len: 17
d_gene: TRBD2
CDR3aa: CASSLVPSGTLSYEQYF
CDR3nt: TGTGCCAGCAGCTTAGTCCCTAGCGGGACCCTTAGCTACGAGCAGTACTTC

j_gene: TRBJ2-5
abundance: medium-sized
v_gene: TRBV5-6
len: 15
d_gene: NA
CDR3aa: CASSLVGLSQETQYF
CDR3nt: TGTGCCAGCAGCTTAGTAGGGCTCTCCCAAGAGACCCAGTACTTC

j_gene: TRBJ2-7
abundance: few
v_gene: TRBV7-2
len: 13
d_gene: TRBD1
CDR3aa: CASSLAGGAEQYF
CDR3nt: TGTGCCAGCAGCTTAGCAGGGGGCGCCGAGCAGTACTTC

j_gene: TRBJ2-3
abundance: few
v_gene: TRBV10-3
len: 16
d_gene: TRBD1
CDR3aa: CAIKQGQGAFTDTQYF
CDR3nt: TGTGCCATCAAGCAGGGACAGGGGGCCTTCACAGATACGCAGTATTTT

j_gene: TRBJ1-1
abundance: once
v_gene: TRBV6-1
len: 13
d_gene: TRBD1
CDR3aa: CASRSTGGDEAFF
CDR3nt: TGTGCCAGCAGGTCGACAGGGGGCGATGAAGCTTTCTTT

j_gene: TRBJ1-5
abundance: NA
v_gene: TRBV5-1
len: 14
d_gene: NA
CDR3aa: CASSLAGGNQPQHF
CDR3nt: TGCGCCAGCAGCTTGGCAGGGGGCAATCAGCCCCAGCATTTT

j_gene: TRBJ2-5
abundance: NA
v_gene: TRBV12-3/TRBV12-4
len: 16
d_gene: TRBD1
CDR3aa: CASSLAGRGYQETQYF
CDR3nt: TGTGCCAGCAGTTTAGCGGGCAGGGGGTACCAAGAGACCCAGTACTTC

j_gene: TRBJ2-7
abundance: once
v_gene: TRBV28
len: 14
d_gene: TRBD1
CDR3aa: CASRTGGSAYEQYF
CDR3nt: TGTGCCAGCAGGACAGGGGGCAGTGCCTACGAGCAGTACTTC

j_gene: TRBJ2-4
abundance: NA
v_gene: TRBV6-1
len: 15
d_gene: TRBD2
CDR3aa: CASSGARGGGNIQYF
CDR3nt: TGTGCCAGCAGTGGAGCCCGGGGGGGTGGAAACATTCAGTACTTC

j_gene: TRBJ2-4
abundance: NA
v_gene: TRBV7-2
len: 13
d_gene: NA
CDR3aa: CASSLGRKNIQYF
CDR3nt: TGTGCCAGCAGCTTGGGTCGCAAAAACATTCAGTACTTC

j_gene: TRBJ1-5
abundance: few
v_gene: TRBV4-2
len: 13
d_gene: NA
CDR3aa: CASSQESNQPQHF
CDR3nt: TGTGCCAGCAGCCAAGAGTCGAATCAGCCCCAGCATTTT

j_gene: TRBJ2-1
abundance: NA
v_gene: TRBV6-1
len: 14
d_gene: NA
CDR3aa: CASTLGLNYNEQFF
CDR3nt: TGTGCCAGCACTCTCGGACTAAATTACAATGAGCAGTTCTTC

j_gene: TRBJ1-5
abundance: NA
v_gene: TRBV5-6
len: 14
d_gene: NA
CDR3aa: CASSLHGSAGPQHF
CDR3nt: TGTGCCAGCAGCTTGCATGGTTCGGCGGGGCCCCAGCATTTT

j_gene: TRBJ1-1
abundance: NA
v_gene: TRBV5-1
len: 17
d_gene: NA
CDR3aa: CASSLELVGIRHTEAFF
CDR3nt: TGCGCCAGCAGCTTGGAGTTGGTTGGGATTAGGCACACTGAAGCTTTCTTT

j_gene: TRBJ1-1
abundance: NA
v_gene: TRBV2
len: 14
d_gene: NA
CDR3aa: CASSGDGLGTEAFF
CDR3nt: TGTGCCAGCAGTGGGGACGGTCTAGGGACTGAAGCTTTCTTT